What follows describes a single T cell receptor (beta chain). Its antigen is still unknown. These data are taken from a study of T cell repertoires in cytomegalovirus infection. Whole-study context: Well-studied HLA-B-restricted epitopes and recently identified HLA-C-restricted epitopes of CMV were both used in the study. Study-level results: Predominance within the ex vivo response was attributable to HLA-C-restricted CMV-specific TCR beta clonotypes.

In germline, CDR1 is DFQATT, CDR2 SNEGSKA (reference sequence). Trimming removed 4 bases from V and 1 base from J, with 20 bases in between. The CDR3 extends over 17 amino acids. MiXCR, applied by TCRdb to the reads, yields one record per CDR3 protein. The repertoire holds 300,000 to 400,000 distinct CDR3 sequences, with almost 30% as singletons. The sequence came from a human donor in good health (CMV status not recorded). Some clones in this sample may be carry-over from other donors' samples. J is TRBJ1-5 and V is TRBV20-1; a weak D match, TRBD1 (5 bases). This specimen was cultured PBMCs, taken from culture after CMV antigen stimulation. In DNA, the CDR3 is TGCAGTGCTACCTTAGGGGCATCCCAGGCAAGCAATCAGCCCCAGCATTTT. Translating it yields CSATLGASQASNQPQHF.